This T cell receptor (beta chain) came from a study of blood T cell repertoires in COVID-19. Background on the study: Some COVID-19 samples were acute and others convalescent; all came from the United States, Italy and Spain. The cDNA or gDNA used as material had been derived from T cells, B-cell-depleted T cells, or PBMCs.

Profiling relied on immunoSEQ multiplex PCR, and the TCRdb table lists in-frame clones only, not all of them. The sample holds 150,000 to 190,000 clones, 80% to 90% seen once. Trimming removed 1 base from V and 6 bases from J, with 16 bases in between. The germline CDR1 and CDR2 sequences are SGHTA and FQGNSA. This CDR3 spans 16 amino acids. The sequencing input was peripheral blood. The sequence was collected from a woman aged 70-85 years with acute or convalescent COVID-19. This chain joins TRBV7-2 and TRBJ2-1, with a possible D match to TRBD2 (7 bases). The CDR3 bases are TGTGCCAGCAGCTTAGTGGGCGGGGGCGCATCCAATGAGCAGTTCTTC. Translating gives CASSLVGGGASNEQFF. The variable domain in full, completed from reference TRBV7-2 and TRBJ2-1, reads GAGVSQSPSNKVTEKGKDVELRCDPISGHTALYWYRQSLGQGLEFLIYFQGNSAPDKSGLPSDRFSAERTGGSVSTLTIQRTQQEDSAVYLCASSLVGGGASNEQFFGPGTRLTVL.